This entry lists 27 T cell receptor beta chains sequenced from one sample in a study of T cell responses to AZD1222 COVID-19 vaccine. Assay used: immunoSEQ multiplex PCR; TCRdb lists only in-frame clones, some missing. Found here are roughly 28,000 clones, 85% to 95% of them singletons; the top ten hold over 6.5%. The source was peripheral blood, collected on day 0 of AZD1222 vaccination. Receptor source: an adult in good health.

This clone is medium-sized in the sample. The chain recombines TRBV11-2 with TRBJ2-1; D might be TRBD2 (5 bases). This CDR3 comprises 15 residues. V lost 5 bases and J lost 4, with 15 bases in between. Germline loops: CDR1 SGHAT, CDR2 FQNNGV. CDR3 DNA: TGTGCCAGCAGCCCCGGACTGGTCCTATACAATGAGCAGTTCTTC. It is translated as CASSPGLVLYNEQFF. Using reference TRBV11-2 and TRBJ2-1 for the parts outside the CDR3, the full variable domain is EAGVAQSPRYKIIEKRQSVAFWCNPISGHATLYWYQQILGQGPKLLIQFQNNGVVDDSQLPKDRFSAERLKGVDSTLKIQPAKLEDSAVYLCASSPGLVLYNEQFFGPGTRLTVL.

The CDR3 spells CASNAIAGEEETQYF. CDR3 DNA sequence: TGTGCCAGCAACGCGATAGCGGGAGAGGAAGAGACCCAGTACTTC. The chain employs TRBV14 and TRBJ2-5; TRBD2 aligns across 9 bases. Germline CDR1 is SGHDN and CDR2 is FVKESK. Unmatched junction bases numbered 9, after V lost 7 bases and J lost 3 bases. The CDR3 contains 15 residues.

The CDR3 DNA follows: TGTGCCAGCAGCACCTCAGGGGGACAAAACTCCTACGAGCAGTACTTC. This translates into CASSTSGGQNSYEQYF. The rearrangement joins TRBV7-2 to TRBJ2-7; 7 bases fit TRBD1. The V gene end was trimmed by 5 bases and the J gene end by 0 bases; junction bases not matched to a gene: 10. Germline assignment: CDR1 SGHTA and CDR2 FQGNSA. The length of the CDR3 is 16 residues.

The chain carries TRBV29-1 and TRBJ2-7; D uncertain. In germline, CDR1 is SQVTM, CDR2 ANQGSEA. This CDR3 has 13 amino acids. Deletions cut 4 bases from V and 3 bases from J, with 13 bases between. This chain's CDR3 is CSVAGLVSYEQYF. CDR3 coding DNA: TGCAGCGTTGCAGGATTGGTTAGCTACGAGCAGTACTTC.

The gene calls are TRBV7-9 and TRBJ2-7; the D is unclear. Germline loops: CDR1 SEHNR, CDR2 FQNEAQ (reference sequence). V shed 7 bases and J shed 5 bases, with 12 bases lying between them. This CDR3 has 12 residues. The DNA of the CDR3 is TGTGCCAGCACCGGCTTCGGGCACGAGCAGTACTTC. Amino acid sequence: CASTGFGHEQYF. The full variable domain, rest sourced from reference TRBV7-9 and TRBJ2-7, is DTGVSQNPRHKITKRGQNVTFRCDPISEHNRLYWYRQTLGQGPEFLTYFQNEAQLEKSRLLSDRFSAERPKGSFSTLEIQRTEQGDSAMYLCASTGFGHEQYFGPGTRLTVT.

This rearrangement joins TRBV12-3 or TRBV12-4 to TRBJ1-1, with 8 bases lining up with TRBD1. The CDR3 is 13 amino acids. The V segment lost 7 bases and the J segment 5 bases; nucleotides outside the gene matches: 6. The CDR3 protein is CASTLRQGTEAFF. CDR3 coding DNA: TGTGCCAGCACCCTGAGACAGGGGACTGAAGCTTTCTTT.

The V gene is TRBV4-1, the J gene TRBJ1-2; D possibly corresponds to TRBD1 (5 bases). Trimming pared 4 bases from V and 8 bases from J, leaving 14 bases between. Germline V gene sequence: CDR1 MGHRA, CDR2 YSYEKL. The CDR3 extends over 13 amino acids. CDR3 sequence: CASSLWEGTGYTF. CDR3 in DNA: TGCGCCAGCAGCCTCTGGGAAGGGACGGGCTACACCTTC.

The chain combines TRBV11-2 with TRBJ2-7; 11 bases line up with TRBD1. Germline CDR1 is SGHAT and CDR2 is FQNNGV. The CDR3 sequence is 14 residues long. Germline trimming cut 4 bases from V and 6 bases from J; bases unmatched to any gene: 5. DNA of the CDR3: TGTGCCAGCAGCTCGGACAGGGGGCAAAGCGAGCAGTACTTC. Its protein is CASSSDRGQSEQYF.

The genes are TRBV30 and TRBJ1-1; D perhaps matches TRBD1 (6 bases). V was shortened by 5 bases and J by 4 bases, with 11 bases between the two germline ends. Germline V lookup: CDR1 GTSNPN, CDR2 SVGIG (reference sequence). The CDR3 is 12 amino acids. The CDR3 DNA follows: TGTGCCTGGTTTGAAGGGGGCACTGAAGCTTTCTTT. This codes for CAWFEGGTEAFF.

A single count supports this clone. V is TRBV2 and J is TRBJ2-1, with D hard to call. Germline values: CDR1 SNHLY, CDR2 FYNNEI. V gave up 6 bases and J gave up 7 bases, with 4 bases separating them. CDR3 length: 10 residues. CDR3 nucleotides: TGTGCCAGCAGAGAAAATGAGCAGTTCTTC. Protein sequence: CASRENEQFF.

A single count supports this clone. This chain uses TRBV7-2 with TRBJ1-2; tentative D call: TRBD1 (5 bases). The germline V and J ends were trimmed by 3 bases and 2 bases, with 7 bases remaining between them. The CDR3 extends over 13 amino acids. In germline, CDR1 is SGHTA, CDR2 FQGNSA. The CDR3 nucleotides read TGTGCCAGCAGCTTGGACAAGAACTATGGCTACACCTTC. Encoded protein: CASSLDKNYGYTF. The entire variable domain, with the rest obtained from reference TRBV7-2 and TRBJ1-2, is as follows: GAGVSQSPSNKVTEKGKDVELRCDPISGHTALYWYRQSLGQGLEFLIYFQGNSAPDKSGLPSDRFSAERTGGSVSTLTIQRTQQEDSAVYLCASSLDKNYGYTFGSGTRLTVV.

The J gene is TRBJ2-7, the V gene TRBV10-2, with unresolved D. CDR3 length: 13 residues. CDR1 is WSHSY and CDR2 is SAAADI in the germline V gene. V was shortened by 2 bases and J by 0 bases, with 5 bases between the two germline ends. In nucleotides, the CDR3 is TGCGCCAGCAGTGAGGCACCCTCCTACGAGCAGTACTTC. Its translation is CASSEAPSYEQYF.

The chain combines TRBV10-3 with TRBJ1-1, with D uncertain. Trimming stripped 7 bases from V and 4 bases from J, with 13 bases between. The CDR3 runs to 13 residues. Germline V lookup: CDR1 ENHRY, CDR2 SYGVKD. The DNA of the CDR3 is TGTGCCATCAAAGGCGCCAGTTCCACTGAAGCTTTCTTT. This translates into CAIKGASSTEAFF.

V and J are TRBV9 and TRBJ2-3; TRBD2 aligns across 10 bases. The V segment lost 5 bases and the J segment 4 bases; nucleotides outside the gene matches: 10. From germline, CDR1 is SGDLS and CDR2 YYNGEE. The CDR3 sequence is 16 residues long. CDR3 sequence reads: CASSQASGRGSDTQYF. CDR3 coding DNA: TGTGCCAGCAGTCAAGCTAGCGGGAGAGGATCAGATACGCAGTATTTT.

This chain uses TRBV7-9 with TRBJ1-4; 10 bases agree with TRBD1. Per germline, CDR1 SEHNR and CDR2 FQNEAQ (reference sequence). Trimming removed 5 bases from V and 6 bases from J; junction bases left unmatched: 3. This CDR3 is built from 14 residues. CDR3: CASSRGQGDEKLFF. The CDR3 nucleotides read TGTGCCAGCAGCCGCGGACAGGGGGATGAAAAACTGTTTTTT.

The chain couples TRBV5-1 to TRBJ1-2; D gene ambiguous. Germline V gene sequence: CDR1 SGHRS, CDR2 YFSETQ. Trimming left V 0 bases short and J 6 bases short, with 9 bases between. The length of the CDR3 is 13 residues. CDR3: CASSLGRVDGYTF. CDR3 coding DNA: TGCGCCAGCAGCTTGGGTAGGGTGGATGGCTACACCTTC.

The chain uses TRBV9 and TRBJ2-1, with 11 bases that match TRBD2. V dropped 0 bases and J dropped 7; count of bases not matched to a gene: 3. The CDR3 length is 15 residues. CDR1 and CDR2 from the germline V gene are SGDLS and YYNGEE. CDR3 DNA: TGTGCCAGCAGCGTAGGTACTAGCGGGAGAAATGAGCAGTTCTTC. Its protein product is CASSVGTSGRNEQFF.

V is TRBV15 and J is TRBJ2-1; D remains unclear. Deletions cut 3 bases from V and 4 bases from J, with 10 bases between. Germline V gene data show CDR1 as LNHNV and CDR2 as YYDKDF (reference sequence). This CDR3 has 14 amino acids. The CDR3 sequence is CATSRPLGYNEQFF. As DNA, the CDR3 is TGTGCCACCAGCAGGCCTCTAGGGTACAATGAGCAGTTCTTC.

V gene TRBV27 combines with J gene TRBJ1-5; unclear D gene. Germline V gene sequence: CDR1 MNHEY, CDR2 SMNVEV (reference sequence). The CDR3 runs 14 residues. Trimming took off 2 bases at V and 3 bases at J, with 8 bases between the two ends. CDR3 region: CASSLGQINQPQHF. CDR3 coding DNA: TGTGCCAGCAGTTTAGGGCAGATCAATCAGCCCCAGCATTTT.

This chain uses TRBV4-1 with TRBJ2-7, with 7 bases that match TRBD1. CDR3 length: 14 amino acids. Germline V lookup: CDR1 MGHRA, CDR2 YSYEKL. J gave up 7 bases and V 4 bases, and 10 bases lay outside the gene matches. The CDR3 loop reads CASSPRTGAREQYF. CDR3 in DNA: TGCGCCAGCAGCCCACGGACAGGCGCTCGGGAGCAGTACTTC.

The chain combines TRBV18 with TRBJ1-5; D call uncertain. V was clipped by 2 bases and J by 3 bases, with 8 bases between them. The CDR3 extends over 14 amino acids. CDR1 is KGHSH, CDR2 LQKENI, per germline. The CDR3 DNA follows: TGTGCCAGCTCACCAGAGTTTAACAATCAGCCCCAGCATTTT. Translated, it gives CASSPEFNNQPQHF.

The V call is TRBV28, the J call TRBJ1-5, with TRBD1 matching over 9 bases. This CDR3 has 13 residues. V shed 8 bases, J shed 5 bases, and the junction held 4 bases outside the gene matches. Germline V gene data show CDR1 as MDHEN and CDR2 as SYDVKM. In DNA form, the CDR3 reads TGTGCCAGCGGCCGGGACAGGGATCAGCCCCAGCATTTT. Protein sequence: CASGRDRDQPQHF.

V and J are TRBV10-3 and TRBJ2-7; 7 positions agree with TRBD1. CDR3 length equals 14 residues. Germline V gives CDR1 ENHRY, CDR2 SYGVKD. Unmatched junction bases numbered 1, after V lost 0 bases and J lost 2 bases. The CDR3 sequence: CAISESGQTYEQYF. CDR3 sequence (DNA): TGTGCCATCAGTGAGTCGGGACAGACCTACGAGCAGTACTTC.

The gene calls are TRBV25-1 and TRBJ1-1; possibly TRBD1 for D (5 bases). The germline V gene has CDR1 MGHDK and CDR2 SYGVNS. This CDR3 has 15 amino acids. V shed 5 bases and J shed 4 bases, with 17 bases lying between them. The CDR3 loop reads CASSRSGGIITEAFF. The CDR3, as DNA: TGTGCCAGCAGTCGATCGGGGGGTATTATCACTGAAGCTTTCTTT.

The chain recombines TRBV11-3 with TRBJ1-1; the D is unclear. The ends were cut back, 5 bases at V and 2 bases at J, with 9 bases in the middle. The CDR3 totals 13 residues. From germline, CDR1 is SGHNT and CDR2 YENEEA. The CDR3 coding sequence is TGTGCCAGCAGCCTAAGACCTAACACTGAAGCTTTCTTT. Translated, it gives CASSLRPNTEAFF.

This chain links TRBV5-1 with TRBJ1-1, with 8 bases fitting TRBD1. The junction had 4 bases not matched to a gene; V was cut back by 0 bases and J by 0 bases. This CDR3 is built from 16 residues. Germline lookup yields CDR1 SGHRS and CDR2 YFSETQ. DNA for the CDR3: TGCGCCAGCAGCTTGGAAGGACAGGGTATGAACACTGAAGCTTTCTTT. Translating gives CASSLEGQGMNTEAFF. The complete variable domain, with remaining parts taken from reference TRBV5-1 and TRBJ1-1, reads KAGVTQTPRYLIKTRGQQVTLSCSPISGHRSVSWYQQTPGQGLQFLFEYFSETQRNKGNFPGRFSGRQFSNSRSEMNVSTLELGDSALYLCASSLEGQGMNTEAFFGQGTRLTVV.

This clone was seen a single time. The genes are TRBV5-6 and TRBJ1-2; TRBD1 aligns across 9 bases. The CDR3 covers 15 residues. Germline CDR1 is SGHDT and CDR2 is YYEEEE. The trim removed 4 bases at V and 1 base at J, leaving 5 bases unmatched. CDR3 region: CASSLDRGYNYGYTF. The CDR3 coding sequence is TGTGCCAGCAGCCTGGACAGGGGCTATAACTATGGCTACACCTTC.